This record concerns one T cell receptor (beta chain) sequence. The treatment here: roughly 19 received Ad26.COV2.S at low or high dose, single or two shots; about 5 received placebo; per-sample allocation not given. At day 63 after the first vaccine or placebo injection, samples were drawn. Assay used: immunoSEQ multiplex PCR; TCRdb lists only in-frame clones, some missing. This table holds 400,000 to 500,000 clones, 75% to 90% found once. These data are taken from a study of Ad26.COV2.S vaccination and SARS-CoV-2 variants. The wider study: Once or twice, 56 days apart, Ad26.COV2.S was delivered intramuscularly.

The germline V gene encodes CDR1 SGHTA and CDR2 FQGNSA. The CDR3 contains 14 residues. V was clipped by 2 bases and J by 3 bases, with 8 bases between them. The chain uses TRBV7-2 and TRBJ1-5, with a tentative D call TRBD1 (6 bases). This TCR came from a person aged 18-65 years who received the Ad26.COV2.S COVID-19 vaccine or a placebo. The material sequenced was peripheral blood, taken in a trial of Ad26.COV2.S vaccine versus placebo. CDR3 sequence reads: CASSLYRDNQPQHF. The CDR3 DNA follows: TGTGCCAGCAGCTTATACAGGGACAATCAGCCCCAGCATTTT. Full variable domain (outside the CDR3, taken from reference TRBV7-2 and TRBJ1-5): GAGVSQSPSNKVTEKGKDVELRCDPISGHTALYWYRQSLGQGLEFLIYFQGNSAPDKSGLPSDRFSAERTGGSVSTLTIQRTQQEDSAVYLCASSLYRDNQPQHFGDGTRLSIL.